This TCR beta chain emerged from a study of blood T cell repertoires in COVID-19. In the study overall: T cells, B-cell-depleted T cells, or PBMCs supplied cDNA or gDNA.

Recruitment covered about two dozen US areas and drew participants whose ages spanned roughly 18 to 89 years. V was pared by 1 base and J by 0 bases, with 5 bases between. The V gene's germline CDR1 is SGHRS and CDR2 YFSETQ. This CDR3 comprises 13 residues. There are a few counts of this clone. Method: immunoSEQ multiplex PCR; TCRdb's copy keeps in-frame clones and lacks some. The profile shows approximately 260,000 clones, approximately 84% of them singletons. Specimen: PBMCs or T cells enriched from blood (not recorded which). V usage is TRBV5-1 and J usage is TRBJ2-7; D not certain. This clonotype was obtained from a man between 50 and 59 years old who had recovered from COVID-19. CDR3 residues: CASSLTTSYEQYF. CDR3 in DNA: TGCGCCAGCAGCTTGACAACCTCCTACGAGCAGTACTTC. The variable domain in full, with the rest retrieved from reference TRBV5-1 and TRBJ2-7, is KAGVTQTPRYLIKTRGQQVTLSCSPISGHRSVSWYQQTPGQGLQFLFEYFSETQRNKGNFPGRFSGRQFSNSRSEMNVSTLELGDSALYLCASSLTTSYEQYFGPGTRLTVT.